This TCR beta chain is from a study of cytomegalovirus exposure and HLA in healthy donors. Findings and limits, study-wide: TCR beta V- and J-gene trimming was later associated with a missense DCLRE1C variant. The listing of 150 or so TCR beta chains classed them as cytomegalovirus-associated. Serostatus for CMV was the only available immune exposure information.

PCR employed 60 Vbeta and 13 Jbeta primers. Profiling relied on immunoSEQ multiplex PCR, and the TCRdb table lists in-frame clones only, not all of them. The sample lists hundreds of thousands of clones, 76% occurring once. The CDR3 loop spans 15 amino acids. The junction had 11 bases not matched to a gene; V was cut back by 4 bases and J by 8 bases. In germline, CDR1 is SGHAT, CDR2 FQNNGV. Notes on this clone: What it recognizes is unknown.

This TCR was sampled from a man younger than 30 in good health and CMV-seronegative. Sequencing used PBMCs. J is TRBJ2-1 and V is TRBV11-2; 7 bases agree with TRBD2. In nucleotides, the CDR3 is TGTGCCAGCAGCTCCCCGCGCGGGAGAGCCGATGAGCAGTTCTTC. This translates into CASSSPRGRADEQFF.